This T cell receptor (beta chain) originates from a study of blood T cell repertoires in COVID-19 (dated by TCRdb to 2020 to 2021). The study in broad terms: The collaborator samples originated in the United States, Italy and Spain and spanned the acute and convalescent phases of COVID-19. The material from the prospective study consisted of cDNA or gDNA derived from T cells, B-cell-depleted T cells, or PBMCs. The dataset comprised deeply sampled blood TCRbeta repertoires from subjects exposed to, actively infected with, or recovered from COVID-19. Where available, HLA class I and class II types were taken from metadata supplied by the sample provider and were not determined by assay-based typing. The repertoires were released in a freely available public database intended as a resource for research on the immune response to SARS-CoV-2. Samples were obtained from the ongoing ImmuneRACE study (first 160 participants) and from some 1,300 subjects provided by 6 global collaborators. Sample metadata almost always included a de-identified subject ID, COVID-19 status, age in years and sex. General study outcomes and caveats: The quantity of clinical and demographic metadata differed by source and by participant and was supplied without curation.

Deletion took 5 bases off V and 10 bases off J, with a span of 11 bases between the germline ends. The germline V gene yields MGHDK for CDR1 and SYGVNS for CDR2. From cysteine to phenylalanine, the CDR3 is 12 amino acids long. Only the CDR3 DNA is retained, 36 bases long and in frame from the first base. Whole blood was collected in K2EDTA tubes by collaborating institutions according to the institutions' own protocols. For TCRbeta analysis, collaborator samples were shipped as frozen whole blood, as isolated PBMCs, or as DNA extracted from either sample type. Notes on this clone: The target of this receptor is not known. Base quality data are lacking; no much larger clone is found one base away.

The immunoSEQ Assay, a bias-controlled multiplex PCR, was used to amplify TCRbeta CDR3 regions from genomic DNA. Processing in the source paper ran as follows. The number of nucleated cells in each sample was estimated by amplification of reference gene primers within the assay. To quantify the absolute abundance of each unique TCRbeta CDR3 rearrangement, sequence reads were collapsed and filtered. For each sample, productive Simpson clonality was calculated by taking the square root of Simpson's diversity index across productive rearrangements. TCRdb re-hosts the immuneACCESS table, in-frame sequences only. Its copies lack some clones; in the studies checked, an unresolved V gene accounts for under half of them, and the cause for the rest is not known. That table is the source of V, J and clone size, and D and trimming were worked out from the DNA. The table for this sample lists under 400,000 clones; nearly 90% of them were counted only once. The top ten hold 6.5% to 8% of the sample.

Recombination connected TRBV25-1 to TRBJ2-2; matching of 7 bases hints at TRBD2 as the D gene. The sample was peripheral blood. This TCR was sampled from a man younger than 30 with active or convalescent COVID-19. The base sequence is TGTGCCAGCAGTTTCGGGGGGCTGGAGCTGTTTTTT. Translated, this gives CASSFGGLELFF.